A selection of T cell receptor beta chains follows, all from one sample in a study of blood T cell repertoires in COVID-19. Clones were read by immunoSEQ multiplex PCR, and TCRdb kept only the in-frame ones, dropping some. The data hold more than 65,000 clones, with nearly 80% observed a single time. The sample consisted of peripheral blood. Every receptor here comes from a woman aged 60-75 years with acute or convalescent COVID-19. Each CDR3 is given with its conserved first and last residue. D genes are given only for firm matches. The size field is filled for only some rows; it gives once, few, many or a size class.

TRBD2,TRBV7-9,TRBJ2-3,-,TGTGCCAGCAGCCCTAGCGGAACCACAGATACGCAGTATTTT,CASSPSGTTDTQYF
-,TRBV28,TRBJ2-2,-,TGTGCCAGCAAGTCACAGAACACCGGGGAGCTGTTTTTT,CASKSQNTGELFF
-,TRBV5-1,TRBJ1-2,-,TGCGCCAGCAGCTCCGGAGACAGGCTTCCCTATGGCTACACCTTC,CASSSGDRLPYGYTF
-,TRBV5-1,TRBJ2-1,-,TGCGCCAGCAGCCTATCGATGAAGTACAATGAGCAGTTCTTC,CASSLSMKYNEQFF
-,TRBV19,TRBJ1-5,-,TGTGCCAGTAGTACCCATAGCAATCAGCCCCAGCATTTT,CASSTHSNQPQHF
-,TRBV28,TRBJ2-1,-,TGTGCCAGCAGTTGGTTAGAGGTGGAACCCAATGAGCAGTTCTTC,CASSWLEVEPNEQFF
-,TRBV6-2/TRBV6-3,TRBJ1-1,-,TGTGCCAGCAGTTATTTTATGTCTCCGGTCACTGAAGCTTTCTTT,CASSYFMSPVTEAFF
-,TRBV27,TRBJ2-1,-,TGTGCCAGCAAGCAAGCGGGCTACAATGAGCAGTTCTTC,CASKQAGYNEQFF
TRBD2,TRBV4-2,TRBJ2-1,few,TGTGCCAGCAGCCATGCCGCTAGCGGGGGATACAATGAGCAGTTCTTC,CASSHAASGGYNEQFF
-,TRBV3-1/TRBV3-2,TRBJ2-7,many,TGTGCCAGCAGCCAAGACAGTTTCTCCTACGAGCAGTACTTC,CASSQDSFSYEQYF
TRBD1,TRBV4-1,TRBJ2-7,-,TGCGCCAGCAGCCAAGATCTAGGCAGGGGGCCGTGGGAGCAGTACTTC,CASSQDLGRGPWEQYF
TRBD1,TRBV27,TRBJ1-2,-,TGTGCCAGCAGTTCCGGACAGGGTTGGTATGGCTACACCTTC,CASSSGQGWYGYTF
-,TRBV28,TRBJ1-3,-,TGTGCCAGCAGGGGGGGGGTAGCTGGAAACACCATATATTTT,CASRGGVAGNTIYF
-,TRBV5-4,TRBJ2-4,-,TGTGCCAGCAGCTTGTATAGAGGTCAGGGAAAAAACATTCAGTACTTC,CASSLYRGQGKNIQYF
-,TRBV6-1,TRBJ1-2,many,TGTGCCAGCAGTGAAGCAGCAGGCCAGTATGGCCACACCTTC,CASSEAAGQYGHTF
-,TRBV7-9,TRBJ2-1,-,TGTGCCAGCAGCTCACGCAGCTCCTACAATGAGCAGTTCTTC,CASSSRSSYNEQFF
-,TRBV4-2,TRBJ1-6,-,TGTGCCAGCAGCCAAAGACAGGCGACACCCCTCCACTTT,CASSQRQATPLHF
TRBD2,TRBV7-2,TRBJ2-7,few,TGTGCCAGCAGCCGCCGGACTAGCGGGGGGCTCTCCTACGAGCAGTACTTC,CASSRRTSGGLSYEQYF
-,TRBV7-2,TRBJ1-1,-,TGTGCCAGCAGACCAATGGCAGGGAAGATGAACACTGAAGCTTTCTTT,CASRPMAGKMNTEAFF
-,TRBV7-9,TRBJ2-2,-,TGTGCCAGCTTCGGCGGCGGGGAGCTGTTTTTT,CASFGGGELFF
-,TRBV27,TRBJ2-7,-,TGTGCCAGCAGTTTTAGCGCTGGGGTCATCCTGTACGAGCAGTACTTC,CASSFSAGVILYEQYF
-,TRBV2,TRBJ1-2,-,TGTGCCAGCAGGGGACTTAACTATGGCTACACCTTC,CASRGLNYGYTF
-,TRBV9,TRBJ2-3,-,TGTGCCAGCAGCGTAGAAGAGGCGGCAGATACGCAGTATTTT,CASSVEEAADTQYF
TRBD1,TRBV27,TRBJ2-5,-,TGTGCCAGCAGTTCAAAAAGGGGGCAGGGGGAGACCCAGTACTTC,CASSSKRGQGETQYF
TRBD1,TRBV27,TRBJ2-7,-,TGTGCCAGCAGTTCCCTCGTTGGACAGGGCTTCCACGAGCAGTACTTC,CASSSLVGQGFHEQYF
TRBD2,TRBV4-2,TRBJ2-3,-,TGTGCCAGCAGCCAAGATTACCGGGGGGGCACAGATACGCAGTATTTT,CASSQDYRGGTDTQYF
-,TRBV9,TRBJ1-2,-,TGTGCCAGCAGCCCCACCGCGGGAGGGGGATCCTTCTATGGCTACACCTTC,CASSPTAGGGSFYGYTF
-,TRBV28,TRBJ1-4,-,TGTGCCAGCAGTTTAGCGGGACCCGCAACTAATGAAAAACTGTTTTTT,CASSLAGPATNEKLFF
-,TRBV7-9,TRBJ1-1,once,TGTGCCAGCAGCCCCAGGCTATTCAGCGGGACTGAAGCTTTCTTT,CASSPRLFSGTEAFF
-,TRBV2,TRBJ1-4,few,TGTGCCAGCAGTGACCCTGCAACTAATGAAAAACTGTTTTTT,CASSDPATNEKLFF
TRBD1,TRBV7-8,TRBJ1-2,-,TGTGCCAGCAGCCTACAGGGGTTTGGCTACACCTTC,CASSLQGFGYTF
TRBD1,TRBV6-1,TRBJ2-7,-,TGTGCCAGCAGTGAACGGGGACAGACCTACGAGCAGTACTTC,CASSERGQTYEQYF
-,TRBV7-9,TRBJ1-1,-,TGTGCCAGCAGCCTCATTGGAGGTGAAGCTTTCTTT,CASSLIGGEAFF